This TCR beta chain was sequenced for a study of lymphopenia after photon versus proton radiotherapy. The study, taken as a whole, reports: Larger post-nadir TCR diversity loss correlated inversely with survival in deceased patients. Relative stability marked proton patients; photon patients lost diversity and naive cells.

Sequencing used immunoSEQ multiplex PCR; TCRdb keeps in-frame clones, though not all of them. Here the sample spans 150,000 to 200,000 clones, 80% to 90% being singletons. As to this clone: The target antigen is unknown.

This specimen was peripheral blood, taken from a patient treated with photon-based radiotherapy. This TCR came from a man aged 50 to 59 with gastric cancer.

The DNA for the CDR3 is TGTGCCAGTAGTATAGGGGGCGAGGGCACTGAAGCTTTCTTT. Translation gives CASSIGGEGTEAFF. The rearrangement links TRBV19 to TRBJ1-1, with D perhaps matching TRBD1 (5 bases). The germline V gene encodes CDR1 LNHDA and CDR2 SQIVND (reference sequence). Trimming took off 1 base at V and 4 bases at J, with 10 bases between the two ends. The CDR3 contains 14 residues.